The 32 T cell receptor beta chains given below trace back to one sample, sequenced in a study of T-cell memory formation after mild COVID-19. TCRdb fed the 5' RACE reads into MiXCR, producing one record per CDR3 protein. The sample has just over 300,000 distinct CDR3 sequences; approximately 19% are singletons. Source material: PBMCs or a T cell subset sorted from them (not recorded which). Every receptor here comes from a man aged 18 to 29 who had mild COVID-19 (a few samples of this study predate the infection). Cell type and time point are not known.

The J gene is TRBJ1-1, the V gene TRBV12-3 or TRBV12-4, with D tentatively TRBD1 (6 bases). Trimming took 7 bases from V and 1 from J, leaving 16 bases between them. The CDR3 covers 15 residues. For the CDR3, the DNA is TGTGCCAGCACCCCCCTGGGGGCCGGGAACACTGAAGCTTTCTTT. Translated, it gives CASTPLGAGNTEAFF.

This clonotype has a single count. V gene TRBV3-1 combines with J gene TRBJ1-6; 8 nucleotides match TRBD1. Unmatched junction bases numbered 10, after V lost 7 bases and J lost 8 bases. Germline V gene sequence: CDR1 LGHDT, CDR2 YNNKEL (reference sequence). The CDR3 has 15 residues. CDR3: CASNKDRAGDSPLHF. In nucleotides, the CDR3 is TGTGCCAGCAATAAGGACAGGGCGGGAGATTCACCCCTCCACTTT. The full variable domain, its missing parts supplied by reference TRBV3-1 and TRBJ1-6, is DTAVSQTPKYLVTQMGNDKSIKCEQNLGHDTMYWYKQDSKKFLKIMFSYNNKELIINETVPNRFSPKSPDKAHLNLHINSLELGDSAVYFCASNKDRAGDSPLHFGNGTRLTVT.

This clonotype was seen more than once but under ten times. The CDR3 here is CAWADRGNQPQHF. Written as DNA, the CDR3 is TGTGCCTGGGCAGACAGGGGCAATCAGCCCCAGCATTTT. This rearrangement joins TRBV30 to TRBJ1-5, with 7 bases fitting TRBD1. CDR1 GTSNPN and CDR2 SVGIG come from the germline V gene (reference sequence). This CDR3 region has 13 residues. V shed 5 bases and J 2 bases; nucleotides not matched to a gene: 3. The full variable domain, its missing parts supplied by reference TRBV30 and TRBJ1-5, is SQTIHQWPATLVQPVGSPLSLECTVEGTSNPNLYWYRQAAGRGLQLLFYSVGIGQISSEVPQNLSASRPQDRQFILSSKKLLLSDSGFYLCAWADRGNQPQHFGDGTRLSIL.

The V call is TRBV7-9, the J call TRBJ2-7, with D possibly TRBD1 on 6 matching bases. The CDR3 loop spans 12 amino acids. V was pared by 4 bases and J by 6 bases, with 10 bases between. Germline V lookup: CDR1 SEHNR, CDR2 FQNEAQ (reference sequence). CDR3 amino acids: CASSSDSGEQYF. As DNA, the CDR3 is TGTGCCAGCAGCTCGGACAGCGGCGAGCAGTACTTC.

This clonotype showed up just a few times. This chain connects TRBV29-1 to TRBJ1-3; D may be TRBD1 (5 bases). The CDR3 is 13 amino acids. The V end was cut by 2 bases, the J end by 4 bases, with 9 bases between. Looked up from germline, CDR1 is SQVTM and CDR2 is ANQGSEA. The CDR3 loop reads CSVERGDGNTIYF. CDR3 nucleotides: TGCAGCGTTGAACGGGGGGACGGAAACACCATATATTTT.

This rearrangement joins TRBV20-1 to TRBJ2-7, with no clear D. Trimming shortened V by 5 bases and J by 3 bases, and 8 bases separated the two germline ends. The CDR3 has 11 residues. The germline gives CDR1 DFQATT, CDR2 SNEGSKA (reference sequence). Written as DNA, the CDR3 is TGCAGTGCTGCAGCCCACTACGAGCAGTACTTC. It is translated as CSAAAHYEQYF.

A remark on this clonotype: One base away lies a much larger clone, so this may be a sequencing read error. The chain joins TRBV12-3 or TRBV12-4 to TRBJ2-5; D remains ambiguous. This CDR3 region has 15 residues. This chain's CDR3 is CDSSFGSGVMETQYF. CDR3 sequence (DNA): TGTGACAGCAGTTTCGGTAGTGGGGTGATGGAGACCCAGTACTTC.

This clonotype has only a few counts. This chain connects TRBV7-8 to TRBJ2-7; the D is unclear. Germline assignment: CDR1 SGHVS and CDR2 FQNEAQ. The V and J ends lost 2 bases and 4 bases respectively, with 9 bases between them. CDR3 length: 13 amino acids. The CDR3 region has the DNA TGTGCCAGCAGCTTAATCCCCCGATACGAGCAGTACGTC. It codes for CASSLIPRYEQYV.

The chain combines TRBV5-1 with TRBJ2-1; 9 nucleotides match TRBD2. In germline, CDR1 is SGHRS, CDR2 YFSETQ. The CDR3 consists of 16 residues. J was trimmed by 8 bases and V by 0 bases; bases with no gene match: 9. The CDR3 nucleotides read TGCGCCAGCAGCTTGGCCACGCGGGGGGGCTCGGATGAGCAGTTCTTC. Its translation is CASSLATRGGSDEQFF.

The chain joins TRBV3-1 to TRBJ1-1, with D unresolved. This CDR3 contains 14 residues. Germline V gene data show CDR1 as LGHDT and CDR2 as YNNKEL (reference sequence). Deletions cut 3 bases from V and 2 bases from J, with 10 bases between. The CDR3 is CASSQRTGNTEAFF. The DNA of the CDR3 is TGTGCCAGCAGCCAGAGGACGGGCAACACTGAAGCTTTCTTT.

The V gene is TRBV5-1, the J gene TRBJ2-3, with 7 nucleotides matching TRBD1. CDR1 and CDR2 from the germline V gene are SGHRS and YFSETQ. V lost 2 bases to trimming and J lost 1 base; unmatched junction nucleotides: 10. The CDR3 covers 17 residues. This CDR3 is CASSFQQTGTGTDTQYF. The CDR3 nucleotides read TGCGCCAGCAGCTTCCAGCAGACAGGGACAGGCACAGATACGCAGTATTTT.

The table lists this clonotype with a few counts. The V and J genes are TRBV10-3 and TRBJ2-2, with D tentatively TRBD1 (6 bases). CDR3 length: 14 amino acids. Trimming cost V 4 bases and J 6 bases, with 12 bases left between them. The germline V gene has CDR1 ENHRY and CDR2 SYGVKD. The CDR3 reads CAISVNREPGELFF. For the CDR3, the DNA is TGTGCCATCAGTGTAAACAGGGAACCCGGGGAGCTGTTTTTT.

J is TRBJ2-2 and V is TRBV5-6, with 9 positions matching TRBD1. The CDR3 consists of 16 residues. Germline CDR1 and CDR2: SGHDT and YYEEEE. After removal of 3 bases from V and 4 bases from J, the junction contained 7 bases not matched to a gene. The CDR3 region is CASSSYRGPVTGELFF. The DNA for the CDR3 is TGTGCCAGCAGCTCATACAGGGGGCCGGTCACCGGGGAGCTGTTTTTT.

The chain is built from TRBV5-1 and TRBJ1-1; perhaps TRBD1 as D (6 bases). The germline V gene has CDR1 SGHRS and CDR2 YFSETQ. This CDR3 spans 16 amino acids. Deletions cut 4 bases from V and 0 bases from J, with 16 bases between. CDR3 residues: CASSARGAGMNTEAFF. The CDR3 bases are TGCGCCAGCAGCGCCAGGGGCGCGGGAATGAACACTGAAGCTTTCTTT.

The chain links TRBV4-1 to TRBJ2-2; maybe TRBD1 (6 bases). V was cut by 7 bases and J by 0 bases, with 21 bases left in between. CDR1 is MGHRA, CDR2 YSYEKL, per germline. The CDR3 covers 18 residues. CDR3: CASKPNIRGSTNTGELFF. CDR3 sequence (DNA): TGCGCCAGCAAACCGAACATCAGGGGTTCTACGAACACCGGGGAGCTGTTTTTT.

This clonotype was found a few times. DNA of the CDR3: TGTGCCAGCAGCCCGGGACTAGCGGGGGGGATGGAGACCCAGTACTTC. Protein sequence: CASSPGLAGGMETQYF. This chain links TRBV7-9 with TRBJ2-5; TRBD2 aligns across 16 bases. V dropped 5 bases and J dropped 5; count of bases not matched to a gene: 5. This CDR3 spans 16 amino acids. Germline V CDR1 and CDR2: SEHNR, FQNEAQ (reference sequence).

The chain combines TRBV6-6 with TRBJ1-1; D uncertain. Germline V gene sequence: CDR1 MNHNY, CDR2 SVGAGI (reference sequence). The V end was cut by 4 bases, the J end by 4 bases, with 13 bases between. This CDR3 has 14 amino acids. The CDR3 here is CASSSHQVATEAFF. The CDR3 region has the DNA TGTGCCAGCAGTTCCCATCAGGTTGCCACTGAAGCTTTCTTT.

The chain couples TRBV7-2 to TRBJ2-7; D ambiguous. Germline CDR1 is SGHTA and CDR2 is FQGNSA. The ends were cut back, 4 bases at V and 4 bases at J, with 8 bases in the middle. The CDR3 is made up of 12 amino acids. CDR3 sequence: CASSWPGYEQYF. The CDR3 DNA is TGTGCCAGCAGCTGGCCCGGATACGAGCAGTACTTC.

This clonotype was seen a few times. This chain links TRBV5-1 with TRBJ2-1, with D hard to call. The germline CDR1 and CDR2 sequences are SGHRS and YFSETQ. The CDR3 spans 12 residues. V gave up 1 base and J gave up 7 bases, with 6 bases separating them. The CDR3 reads CASSLTFNEQFF. The CDR3 nucleotides read TGCGCCAGCAGCTTGACTTTTAATGAGCAGTTCTTC.

This clonotype was counted between two and nine times. A read error may explain this, as a much larger clone is one base away. The rearrangement links TRBV21-1 to TRBJ2-1; the table gives TRBD1 as D, unverified against the DNA. TRBV21-1 is listed as a pseudogene. The length of the CDR3 is 13 residues. The CDR3: CASRGASYNEQFF. The CDR3 nucleotides read TGTGCCAGCCGGGGGGCCTCCTACAATGAGCAGTTCTTC.

This clonotype was picked up a small number of times. This rearrangement joins TRBV6-1 to TRBJ2-7; D is unclear. This CDR3 contains 13 residues. Per the germline V gene, CDR1 is MNHNS and CDR2 is SASEGT. V dropped 1 base and J dropped 0 bases, with 4 bases sitting between them. CDR3 DNA: TGTGCCAGCAGTGAAGTGGTCTCCTACGAGCAGTACGTC. Encoded protein: CASSEVVSYEQYV.

The chain is built from TRBV6-5 and TRBJ2-2; TRBD1 might be the D (6 bases). The V and J ends lost 5 bases and 1 base respectively, with 14 bases between them. The CDR3 has 16 amino acids. Germline-derived CDR1 and CDR2 are MNHEY and SVGAGI. CDR3 residues: CASSISGTRNTGELFF. Here the CDR3 DNA reads TGTGCCAGCAGTATTTCCGGGACAAGGAACACCGGGGAGCTGTTTTTT.

The chain has TRBV6-2 or TRBV6-3 and TRBJ2-5; 7 bases match TRBD1. The CDR3 extends over 15 amino acids. V shed 7 bases and J 4 bases; nucleotides not matched to a gene: 12. Germline V gives CDR1 MNHEY, CDR2 SVGEGT. The CDR3 DNA reads as TGTGCCAGCAACGATCCGCGACAGGGTGGAGAGACCCAGTACTTC. Translating it yields CASNDPRQGGETQYF.

This clonotype showed up just once. This chain uses TRBV2 with TRBJ1-3; TRBD1 might be the D (5 bases). Trimming removed 0 bases at V and 4 bases at J, with 10 bases between. The CDR3 is 15 amino acids. CDR1 is SNHLY and CDR2 is FYNNEI in the germline V gene. The CDR3 region has the DNA TGTGCCAGCAGTGAAGCAAGGGGCTCAGGAAACACCATATATTTT. This codes for CASSEARGSGNTIYF.

This clonotype was seen more than once but under ten times. The chain couples TRBV7-9 to TRBJ1-1, with D hard to call. CDR1 and CDR2 from the germline V gene are SEHNR and FQNEAQ (reference sequence). Trimming removed 4 bases at V and 7 bases at J, with 13 bases between. The CDR3 sequence is 13 residues long. This CDR3 is CASSSGRSGEAFF. The CDR3 DNA reads as TGTGCCAGCAGCTCCGGACGCAGCGGTGAAGCTTTCTTT.

This clonotype was counted only a few times. The V call is TRBV3-1, the J call TRBJ2-3, with D unresolved. Germline loops: CDR1 LGHDT, CDR2 YNNKEL (reference sequence). The CDR3 sequence is 13 residues long. V lost 1 base and J 2 bases, leaving 4 bases between the germline ends. The CDR3 region is CASSQGVTDTQYF. The CDR3 bases are TGTGCCAGCAGCCAAGGGGTCACAGATACGCAGTATTTT.

The table lists this clonotype with a few counts. The chain uses TRBV27 and TRBJ1-2; TRBD1 is a possible D gene (6 bases). The V gene lost 4 bases and the J gene lost 4 bases, with 16 bases spanning the gap. Germline CDR1 and CDR2: MNHEY and SMNVEV (reference sequence). The CDR3 is made up of 15 amino acids. The CDR3 sequence: CASSSPRVGGYGYTF. DNA of the CDR3: TGTGCCAGCAGTTCCCCGCGGGTAGGGGGCTATGGCTACACCTTC.

This clonotype was seen a few times. This chain links TRBV3-1 with TRBJ2-7; D remains ambiguous. Looked up from germline, CDR1 is LGHDT and CDR2 is YNNKEL (reference sequence). The CDR3 is 13 amino acids. V gave up 0 bases and J gave up 3 bases, with 6 bases separating them. This CDR3 is CASSQEDGYEQYF. CDR3 nucleotide sequence: TGTGCCAGCAGCCAAGAGGACGGCTACGAGCAGTACTTC.

The chain's CDR3 is CSGTAGGRLVSYNEQFF. DNA of the CDR3: TGCAGCGGTACGGCGGGGGGCCGCTTAGTTTCCTACAATGAGCAGTTCTTC. This chain uses TRBV29-1 with TRBJ2-1; 8 nucleotides agree with TRBD2. In germline, CDR1 is SQVTM, CDR2 ANQGSEA. Unmatched junction bases numbered 15, after V lost 7 bases and J lost 1 base. The CDR3 has 17 residues.

This clonotype appeared a few times. The V call is TRBV5-1, the J call TRBJ2-7; the match to TRBD1 covers 8 bases. Germline loops: CDR1 SGHRS, CDR2 YFSETQ. This CDR3 is built from 15 residues. J was trimmed by 7 bases and V by 0 bases; bases with no gene match: 9. This CDR3 reads CASSLVSDRVREQYF. The CDR3 region has the DNA TGCGCCAGCAGCTTGGTTTCGGACAGGGTTCGAGAGCAGTACTTC.

This clonotype was picked up a small number of times. The chain employs TRBV6-5 and TRBJ2-5; 9 bases agree with TRBD1. V gave up 0 bases and J gave up 5 bases; unmatched junction bases: 4. CDR1 is MNHEY, CDR2 SVGAGI, per germline. This CDR3 is 15 amino acids long. The CDR3 nucleotides are TGTGCCAGCAGTTACTCCAGGGACAGGGTTGAGACCCAGTACTTC. Residues: CASSYSRDRVETQYF.

The chain joins TRBV6-2 or TRBV6-3 to TRBJ1-1; D gene uncertain. Germline V gene data show CDR1 as MNHEY and CDR2 as SVGEGT. CDR3 size: 11 residues. Trimming shortened V by 6 bases and J by 7 bases, and 9 bases separated the two germline ends. Here the CDR3 DNA reads TGTGCCAGCAGCAACGTCGGTGAAGCTTTCTTT. It encodes CASSNVGEAFF.